This T cell receptor (beta chain) is from a study of blood T cell repertoires in COVID-19. Study in general: Sites in the United States, Italy and Spain provided acute and convalescent COVID-19 samples.

Per the study methods: Estimates of nucleated cell counts were drawn from the amplification of reference gene primers. The assay was immunoSEQ multiplex PCR, and TCRdb's table has in-frame clones only and misses some. V and J calls and clone size are given by that table; D and trimming were obtained from the DNA. The sample consists of about 140,000 clones, 80% to 85% of them appearing once. Germline-derived CDR1 and CDR2 are LGHNA and YSLEER. The CDR3 is 15 residues long. V lost 2 bases, J lost 2 bases, and 13 bases lay in between. V usage is TRBV4-3 and J usage is TRBJ2-7; perhaps TRBD2 as D (5 bases). Sequenced input: peripheral blood. The TCR originated in a human donor in a cohort sampled during active COVID-19. The CDR3 DNA follows: TGCGCCAGCAGCCAAAACAAGCGGCCGACCTACGAGCAGTACTTC. Its protein is CASSQNKRPTYEQYF.